The clone carrying this T cell receptor (delta chain) appeared many times. The sample is drawn from a study of gamma-delta T cells after stem cell transplantation. TCRdb processed the RT-PCR reads again with the CATT caller. The sample lists approximately 2,500 delta-chain clones; over 2.5% were seen once. V lost 3 bases to trimming and J lost 2 bases; unmatched junction nucleotides: 26. Looked up from germline, CDR1 is GEAIGNYY and CDR2 is EKD. CDR3 size: 22 residues. The sequence was obtained from a human donor. It is not recorded whose cells these are; they may come from a transplant donor. Sequenced material: gamma-delta T cells. J is TRDJ1 and V is TRDV2; 10 bases line up with TRDD3. CDR3 DNA: TGTGCCTGTGACTCTGTGTTCGTTCCTACCCTGGGGGATAGGGACCCGACCGATAAACTCATCTTT. Amino acids: CACDSVFVPTLGDRDPTDKLIF.